This TCR beta chain was captured in a study of T cell clonality in common variable immunodeficiency. Broader study findings: Common variable immunodeficiency TCR beta sequences reportedly had fewer deletions and N-nucleotide insertions.

Clones were sequenced by immunoSEQ multiplex PCR, and TCRdb holds only the in-frame ones, with some missing. The profile covers roughly 34,000 clones, none occurring a single time. The CDR3 length is 14 residues. The germline gives CDR1 DFQATT, CDR2 SNEGSKA (reference sequence). J was trimmed by 6 bases and V by 2 bases; bases with no gene match: 7. This clone was counted many times. Its target is unknown. Sequencing ends 3 residues short of the CDR3 end; the germline J gene provides the rest. This rearrangement joins TRBV20-1 to TRBJ1-5; 7 bases agree with TRBD1. Sequenced input: peripheral blood mononuclear cells. This clonotype originated in a person between 18 and 75 years old in good health. The chain's CDR3 is CSARRAGGSQPQHF. The DNA read from the CDR3 is TGCAGTGCTAGAAGGGCAGGGGGGTCTCAGCCC.